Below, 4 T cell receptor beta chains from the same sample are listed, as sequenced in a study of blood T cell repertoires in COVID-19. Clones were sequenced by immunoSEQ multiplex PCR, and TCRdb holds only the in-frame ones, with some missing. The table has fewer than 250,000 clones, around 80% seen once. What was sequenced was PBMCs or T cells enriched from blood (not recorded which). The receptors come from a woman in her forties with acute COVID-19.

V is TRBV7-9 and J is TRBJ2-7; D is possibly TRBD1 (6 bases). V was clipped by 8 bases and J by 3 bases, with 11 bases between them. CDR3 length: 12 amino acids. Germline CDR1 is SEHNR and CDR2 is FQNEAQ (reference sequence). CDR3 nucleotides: TGTGCCAGCGGGGACACCAACTACGAGCAGTACTTC. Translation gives CASGDTNYEQYF.

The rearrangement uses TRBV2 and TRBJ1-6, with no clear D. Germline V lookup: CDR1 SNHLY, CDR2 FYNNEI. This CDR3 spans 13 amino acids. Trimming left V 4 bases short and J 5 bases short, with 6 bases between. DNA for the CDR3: TGTGCCAGCAGTGCCAGGAATAATTCACCCCTCCACTTT. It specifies CASSARNNSPLHF.

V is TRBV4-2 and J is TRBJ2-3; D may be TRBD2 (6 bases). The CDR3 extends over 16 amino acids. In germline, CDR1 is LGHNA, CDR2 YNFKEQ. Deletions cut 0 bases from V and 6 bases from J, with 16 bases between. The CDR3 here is CASSQDPAGSGDTQYF. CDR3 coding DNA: TGTGCCAGCAGCCAAGACCCCGCCGGGAGCGGGGATACGCAGTATTTT.

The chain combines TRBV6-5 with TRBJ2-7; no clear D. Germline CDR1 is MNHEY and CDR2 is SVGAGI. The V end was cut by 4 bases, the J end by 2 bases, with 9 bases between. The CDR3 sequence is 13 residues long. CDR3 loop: CASSSPPAYEQYF. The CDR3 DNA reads TGTGCCAGCAGTTCCCCCCCAGCCTACGAGCAGTACTTC.